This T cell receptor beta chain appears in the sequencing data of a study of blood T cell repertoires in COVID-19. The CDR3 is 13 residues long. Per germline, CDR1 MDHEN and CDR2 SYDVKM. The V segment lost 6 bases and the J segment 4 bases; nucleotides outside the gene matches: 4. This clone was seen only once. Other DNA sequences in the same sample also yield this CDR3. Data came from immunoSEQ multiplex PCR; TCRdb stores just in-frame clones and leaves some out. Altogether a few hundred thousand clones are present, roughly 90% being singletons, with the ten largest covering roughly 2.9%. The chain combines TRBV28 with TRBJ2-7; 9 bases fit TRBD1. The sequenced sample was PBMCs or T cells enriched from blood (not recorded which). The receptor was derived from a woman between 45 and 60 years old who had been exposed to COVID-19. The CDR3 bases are TGTGCCAGCAGGACAGGGGGGCTGTACGAGCAGTACTTC. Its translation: CASRTGGLYEQYF.